Below are 22 T cell receptor beta chains sequenced from a single sample in a study of CD8 T cells in Susac syndrome. Random-hexamer reverse transcription was applied to about 0.45 to 1 ug RNA. TCRdb independently ran MiXCR on the immunoSEQ multiplex PCR reads; one entry per CDR3 protein. The sample carries roughly 200,000 distinct CDR3 sequences, less than 95% recorded once. The sequenced sample consisted of CD4+ T cells from PBMCs. All receptors come from a human donor in good health.

In its sample, this clonotype was seen once. The chain has TRBV14 and TRBJ2-1; D ambiguous. Germline V gene sequence: CDR1 SGHDN, CDR2 FVKESK. This CDR3 has 13 amino acids. V lost 4 bases and J 5 bases, leaving 9 bases between the germline ends. The CDR3 here is CASSPESDNEQFF. CDR3 DNA sequence: TGTGCCAGCAGCCCCGAGTCGGACAATGAGCAGTTCTTC. The variable domain in full, with the rest retrieved from reference TRBV14 and TRBJ2-1, is EAGVTQFPSHSVIEKGQTVTLRCDPISGHDNLYWYRRVMGKEIKFLLHFVKESKQDESGMPNNRFLAERTGGTYSTLKVQPAELEDSGVYFCASSPESDNEQFFGPGTRLTVL.

This clonotype was observed a single time. This sequence joins TRBV2 and TRBJ2-1; TRBD2 agrees at 13 bases. CDR3 length: 14 residues. Germline values: CDR1 SNHLY, CDR2 FYNNEI. After removal of 2 bases from V and 10 bases from J, the junction contained 2 bases not matched to a gene. CDR3 in amino acids: CASSEQGLAGEQFF. The CDR3 nucleotides read TGTGCCAGCAGTGAACAGGGACTAGCGGGGGAGCAGTTCTTC.

The genes are TRBV3-1 and TRBJ2-7; TRBD1 matches at 11 bases. The J segment lost 7 bases and the V segment lost 4 bases, leaving 6 bases of the junction unmatched. The germline V gene has CDR1 LGHDT and CDR2 YNNKEL (reference sequence). This CDR3 spans 14 amino acids. CDR3 residues: CASSLGDRGLEQYF. CDR3 in DNA: TGTGCCAGCAGCCTTGGGGACAGGGGGTTAGAGCAGTACTTC.

This chain joins TRBV5-6 and TRBJ1-5; D is undetermined. The CDR3 is 14 residues long. Trimming pared 4 bases from V and 5 bases from J, leaving 13 bases between. Germline CDR1 reads SGHDT; CDR2 reads YYEEEE. CDR3 sequence reads: CASSGAGVDQPQHF. The CDR3 DNA follows: TGTGCCAGCAGCGGAGCTGGGGTAGATCAGCCCCAGCATTTT.

Written as DNA, the CDR3 is TGTGCCAGCGCTAGACAGGGATTTGTCGAAGCTTTCTTT. This sequence encodes CASARQGFVEAFF. The V and J genes are TRBV27 and TRBJ1-1; 7 bases are a match to TRBD1. V lost 8 bases and J lost 8; bases outside the gene matches: 11. This CDR3 has 13 amino acids. The germline V gene encodes CDR1 MNHEY and CDR2 SMNVEV (reference sequence).

The chain is built from TRBV3-1 and TRBJ2-7; the match to TRBD1 covers 9 bases. V dropped 5 bases and J dropped 0; count of bases not matched to a gene: 5. CDR1 is LGHDT, CDR2 YNNKEL, per germline (reference sequence). The CDR3 extends over 15 amino acids. The CDR3 coding sequence is TGTGCCAGCAGCAGGACAGGGGACCTCTCCTACGAGCAGTACTTC. The encoded protein is CASSRTGDLSYEQYF.

This chain connects TRBV29-1 to TRBJ2-1, with 7 bases lining up with TRBD1. CDR1 is SQVTM, CDR2 ANQGSEA, per germline. Unmatched junction bases numbered 3, after V lost 4 bases and J lost 12 bases. The CDR3 is 10 amino acids. The CDR3 DNA reads as TGCAGCGTTGGGGCAGGGGGGCAGTTCTTC. As protein: CSVGAGGQFF.

The chain is built from TRBV29-1 and TRBJ2-7, with D perhaps matching TRBD2 (5 bases). The CDR3 consists of 12 residues. The V end was cut by 6 bases, the J end by 2 bases, with 11 bases between. Germline V gene lookup returns CDR1 SQVTM and CDR2 ANQGSEA. CDR3 amino acids: CSVTGFTYEQYF. Here the CDR3 DNA reads TGCAGCGTAACGGGATTTACCTACGAGCAGTACTTC.

The rearrangement joins TRBV5-1 to TRBJ2-2; possibly TRBD1 for D (5 bases). In germline, CDR1 is SGHRS, CDR2 YFSETQ. The V gene lost 4 bases and the J gene lost 0 bases, with 7 bases spanning the gap. The CDR3 sequence is 14 residues long. The chain's CDR3 is CASSPQANTGELFF. CDR3 DNA: TGCGCCAGCAGCCCACAGGCGAACACCGGGGAGCTGTTTTTT.

The chain carries TRBV20-1 and TRBJ2-6, with D perhaps TRBD2 (5 bases). CDR3 length equals 16 residues. In germline, CDR1 is DFQATT, CDR2 SNEGSKA (reference sequence). V lost 0 bases and J 2 bases, leaving 11 bases between the germline ends. This CDR3 is CSARDPRTAGANVLTF. The CDR3 DNA follows: TGCAGTGCTAGAGATCCCCGGACTGCTGGGGCCAACGTCCTGACTTTC.

The chain has TRBV29-1 and TRBJ2-7; 8 bases line up with TRBD2. With 2 bases clipped from V and 4 bases from J, the junction kept 7 bases outside the gene matches. The CDR3 runs to 14 residues. The germline V gene encodes CDR1 SQVTM and CDR2 ANQGSEA. CDR3 coding DNA: TGCAGCGTTGAACTGGCGGGAGGCATGTACGAGCAGTACTTC. This sequence encodes CSVELAGGMYEQYF.

The V gene is TRBV13, the J gene TRBJ2-7; a weak D match, TRBD2 (5 bases). V lost 5 bases to trimming and J lost 1 base, with 12 bases between them. The germline gives CDR1 PRHDT, CDR2 FYEKMQ (reference sequence). The CDR3 contains 14 residues. The CDR3 is CASSRLGESYEQYF. The CDR3 DNA follows: TGTGCCAGCAGCCGCCTCGGGGAATCCTACGAGCAGTACTTC.

The sample holds one count of this clonotype. The chain joins TRBV29-1 to TRBJ2-5; D is unclear. Germline loops: CDR1 SQVTM, CDR2 ANQGSEA. The CDR3 totals 12 residues. V lost 2 bases and J lost 2, with 6 bases in between. The CDR3 sequence: CSVEKGQETQYF. The CDR3 DNA follows: TGCAGCGTTGAAAAGGGACAAGAGACCCAGTACTTC.

The chain has TRBV28 and TRBJ1-1; TRBD1 matches at 7 bases. Trimming cost V 6 bases and J 3 bases; bases outside gene matches: 10. Per germline, CDR1 MDHEN and CDR2 SYDVKM. The CDR3 consists of 15 residues. CDR3 in DNA: TGTGCCAGCAGGGACCATCTCGGGACAGACACTGAAGCTTTCTTT. This codes for CASRDHLGTDTEAFF.

This sequence joins TRBV28 and TRBJ2-3; a possible D gene is TRBD2 (6 bases). Deletions cut 5 bases from V and 5 bases from J, with 17 bases between. Germline assignment: CDR1 MDHEN and CDR2 SYDVKM. The CDR3 covers 15 residues. In DNA form, the CDR3 reads TGTGCCAGCAGTCCGCACGGGAGTGTTAAAGATACGCAGTATTTT. This codes for CASSPHGSVKDTQYF.

This chain uses TRBV20-1 with TRBJ2-3; D not resolved. Germline V gives CDR1 DFQATT, CDR2 SNEGSKA (reference sequence). V was clipped by 1 base and J by 1 base, with 6 bases between them. CDR3 length: 13 amino acids. The CDR3 protein is CSARVGGTDTQYF. The CDR3 bases are TGCAGTGCTAGAGTAGGTGGCACAGATACGCAGTATTTT.

This chain joins TRBV12-3 or TRBV12-4 and TRBJ2-1, with D tentatively TRBD2 (6 bases). V was cut by 5 bases and J by 1 base, with 15 bases left in between. CDR3 length: 16 amino acids. The CDR3 DNA is TGTGCCAGCAGTGGGGGGAGAAGGTGGTCCTACAATGAGCAGTTCTTC. Translating it yields CASSGGRRWSYNEQFF.

The CDR3: CAWSADRANEQYF. The CDR3 DNA sequence: TGTGCCTGGAGCGCTGACAGGGCCAACGAGCAGTACTTC. V is TRBV30 and J is TRBJ2-7, with 7 bases aligning to TRBD1. The CDR3 length is 13 residues. V gave up 3 bases and J gave up 5 bases; unmatched junction bases: 7. CDR1 and CDR2 (germline): GTSNPN, SVGIG (reference sequence).

The chain links TRBV30 to TRBJ1-2; TRBD1 agrees at 9 bases. CDR3 length: 15 residues. The trim removed 0 bases at V and 4 bases at J, leaving 6 bases unmatched. Germline assignment: CDR1 GTSNPN and CDR2 SVGIG (reference sequence). The CDR3 DNA reads as TGTGCCTGGAGTGTAGAACAGGGGGCTTCCTATGGCTACACCTTC. Translated, it gives CAWSVEQGASYGYTF.

V usage is TRBV28 and J usage is TRBJ1-1; TRBD1 matches at 7 bases. Looked up from germline, CDR1 is MDHEN and CDR2 is SYDVKM. The V segment lost 5 bases and the J segment 4 bases; nucleotides outside the gene matches: 7. The CDR3 runs 14 residues. The CDR3 is CASSLSQGFTEAFF. The CDR3 bases are TGTGCCAGCAGTCTATCACAGGGGTTCACTGAAGCTTTCTTT.

The J gene is TRBJ1-1, the V gene TRBV29-1; D unclear. Per the germline V gene, CDR1 is SQVTM and CDR2 is ANQGSEA. Trimming left V 7 bases short and J 0 bases short, with 9 bases between. CDR3 size: 12 residues. The CDR3 sequence: CSAGFMNTEAFF. In DNA, the CDR3 is TGCAGCGCGGGCTTCATGAACACTGAAGCTTTCTTT. Complete variable domain (other parts from reference TRBV29-1 and TRBJ1-1): SAVISQKPSRDICQRGTSLTIQCQVDSQVTMMFWYRQQPGQSLTLIATANQGSEATYESGFVIDKFPISRPNLTFSTLTVSNMSPEDSSIYLCSAGFMNTEAFFGQGTRLTVV.

This chain uses TRBV3-1 with TRBJ2-2; 7 bases match TRBD1. The CDR3 is 16 residues long. V lost 0 bases, J lost 6 bases, and 7 bases stayed unmatched. CDR1 LGHDT and CDR2 YNNKEL come from the germline V gene (reference sequence). The CDR3 DNA follows: TGTGCCAGCAGCCAAGATCAGCCCCAGGGGGCCGGGGAGCTGTTTTTT. It translates to CASSQDQPQGAGELFF.